The 3 T cell receptor beta chains given below trace back to one sample, sequenced in a study of blood T cell repertoires in COVID-19. Clones were read by immunoSEQ multiplex PCR, and TCRdb kept only the in-frame ones, dropping some. The table lists 200,000 to 300,000 clones, about 85% of them singletons. Sequenced: peripheral blood. All receptors derive from a man aged 25 to 40 who had recovered from COVID-19.

DNA of the CDR3: TGTGCCAGCAGCTTAAGACAGGGCGGGGAGACCCAGTACTTC. Translated: CASSLRQGGETQYF. The chain employs TRBV5-7 and TRBJ2-5, with 7 bases that match TRBD1. TRBV5-7 is treated as an ORF (open reading frame) with a function not yet certain. This CDR3 is built from 14 residues. V trimming: 2 bases; J trimming: 5 bases; junction bases outside the gene matches: 6.

This CDR3 reads CASSPGQLNTEAFF. CDR3 coding DNA: TGTGCCAGCAGCCCCGGACAGCTGAACACTGAAGCTTTCTTT. The chain has TRBV7-3 and TRBJ1-1; D possibly corresponds to TRBD1 (6 bases). The germline gives CDR1 SGHTA, CDR2 FQGTGA. Trimming left V 5 bases short and J 0 bases short, with 10 bases between. The CDR3 sequence is 14 residues long.

J is TRBJ2-3 and V is TRBV9, with 9 bases fitting TRBD2. The V segment lost 0 bases and the J segment 0 bases; nucleotides outside the gene matches: 5. The CDR3 spans 17 residues. From germline, CDR1 is SGDLS and CDR2 YYNGEE. The CDR3 region is CASSVVSSGASTDTQYF. The CDR3 nucleotides are TGTGCCAGCAGCGTAGTATCTAGCGGGGCTAGCACAGATACGCAGTATTTT.